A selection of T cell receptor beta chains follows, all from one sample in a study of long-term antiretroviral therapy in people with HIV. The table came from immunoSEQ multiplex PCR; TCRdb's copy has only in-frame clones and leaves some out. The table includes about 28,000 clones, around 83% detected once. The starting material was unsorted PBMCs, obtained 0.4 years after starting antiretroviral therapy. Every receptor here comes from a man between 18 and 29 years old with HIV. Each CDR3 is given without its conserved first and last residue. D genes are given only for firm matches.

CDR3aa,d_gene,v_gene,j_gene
ASSWAAGGYT,NA,TRBV5-1,TRBJ1-2
ASSIGQGDYEQY,NA,TRBV19,TRBJ2-7
ASRGLRDRFTDTQY,TRBD1,TRBV5-6,TRBJ2-3
ASSLSATENEKLF,NA,TRBV27,TRBJ1-4
ADNLGNSKAF,NA,TRBV2,TRBJ1-1
ASSDDGNTEAF,NA,TRBV10-1,TRBJ1-1
ASSFGAETDTQY,NA,TRBV28,TRBJ2-3
ASSFRTSRDEQY,TRBD2,TRBV6-1,TRBJ2-7
ASGDRVGGQPQH,TRBD1,TRBV19,TRBJ1-5
ASSLWRGNTEAF,NA,TRBV7-9,TRBJ1-1
ASSEATLTDTQY,NA,TRBV2,TRBJ2-3
ASSQGADEQY,NA,TRBV7-9,TRBJ2-7
ASSQDHKTSGGRTTDTQY,TRBD2,TRBV4-1,TRBJ2-3
ASSFHDPYNEQF,NA,TRBV5-1,TRBJ2-1
ASSSTGNTGELF,NA,TRBV5-4,TRBJ2-2
ASWEGREQY,NA,TRBV5-1,TRBJ2-7
ASSWTGYGYT,TRBD1,TRBV7-7,TRBJ1-2
ASSLDYGDEQF,NA,TRBV7-6,TRBJ2-1
ASSSGPNTGELF,NA,TRBV4-1,TRBJ2-2
ASSLVTQGARSYGYT,TRBD1,TRBV7-9,TRBJ1-2
ASSPQTANRDGYT,NA,TRBV7-3,TRBJ1-2
ASSLRREKLF,NA,TRBV5-6,TRBJ1-4
ASSLSTGEGDEQY,NA,TRBV28,TRBJ2-7
ASSPRTGPNYGYT,TRBD1,TRBV7-9,TRBJ1-2
ASSLIGPGTPLKNTEAF,NA,TRBV7-8,TRBJ1-1
ASSAPFKHLNTEAF,NA,TRBV28,TRBJ1-1
ASRVRDSSYNEQF,TRBD1,TRBV19,TRBJ2-1
ASSSNRGGYT,TRBD1,TRBV7-2,TRBJ1-2
ASSLGVGPDRAENEKLF,TRBD1,TRBV5-1,TRBJ1-4
ASSFGTASYEQY,TRBD1,TRBV5-4,TRBJ2-7
ASSLSRGAGELF,NA,TRBV7-9,TRBJ2-2